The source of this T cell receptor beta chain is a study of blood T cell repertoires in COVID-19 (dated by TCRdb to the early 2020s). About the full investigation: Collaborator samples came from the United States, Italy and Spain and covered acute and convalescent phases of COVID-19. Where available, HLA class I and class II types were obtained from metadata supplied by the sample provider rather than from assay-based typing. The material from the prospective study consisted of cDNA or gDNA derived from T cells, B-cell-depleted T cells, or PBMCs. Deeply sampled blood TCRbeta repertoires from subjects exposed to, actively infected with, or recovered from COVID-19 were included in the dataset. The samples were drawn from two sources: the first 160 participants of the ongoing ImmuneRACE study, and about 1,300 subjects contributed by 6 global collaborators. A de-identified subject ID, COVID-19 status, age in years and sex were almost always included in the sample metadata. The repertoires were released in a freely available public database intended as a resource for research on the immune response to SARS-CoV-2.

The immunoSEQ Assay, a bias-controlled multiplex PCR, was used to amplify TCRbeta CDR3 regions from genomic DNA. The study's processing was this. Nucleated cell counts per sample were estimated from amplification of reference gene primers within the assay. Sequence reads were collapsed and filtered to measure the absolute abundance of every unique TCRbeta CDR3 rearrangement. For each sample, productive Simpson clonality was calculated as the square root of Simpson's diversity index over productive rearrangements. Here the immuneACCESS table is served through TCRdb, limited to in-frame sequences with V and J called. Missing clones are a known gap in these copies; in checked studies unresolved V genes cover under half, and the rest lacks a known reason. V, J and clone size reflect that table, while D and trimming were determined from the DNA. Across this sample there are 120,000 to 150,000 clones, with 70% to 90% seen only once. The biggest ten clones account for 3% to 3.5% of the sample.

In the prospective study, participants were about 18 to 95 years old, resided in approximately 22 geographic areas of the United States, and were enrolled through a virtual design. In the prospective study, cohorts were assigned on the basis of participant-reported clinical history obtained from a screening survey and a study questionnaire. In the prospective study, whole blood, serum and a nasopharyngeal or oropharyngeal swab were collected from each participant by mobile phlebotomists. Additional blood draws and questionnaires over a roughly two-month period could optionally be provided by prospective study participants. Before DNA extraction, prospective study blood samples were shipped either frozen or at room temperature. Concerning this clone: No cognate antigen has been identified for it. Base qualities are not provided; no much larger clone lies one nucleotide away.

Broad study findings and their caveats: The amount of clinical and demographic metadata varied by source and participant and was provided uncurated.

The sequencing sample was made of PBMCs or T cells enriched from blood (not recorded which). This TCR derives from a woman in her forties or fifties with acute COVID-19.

The base sequence is TGTGCCAGCTCACCACTGACAGGGTTGGACACTGAAGCTTTCTTT. This gives the protein CASSPLTGLDTEAFF. The rearranged chain carries TRBV18 and TRBJ1-1; 7 central nucleotides agree with TRBD1. CDR1 and CDR2, per the germline V gene, are KGHSH and LQKENI. The CDR3, from cysteine to phenylalanine, totals 15 residues. The entry retains the CDR3 DNA only, 45 bases that are in frame from base 1. Trimming removed 1 base from V and 3 bases from J; the gene matches leave 5 bases unexplained.